The 18 T cell receptor beta chains reported below all come from one sample, sequenced in a study of early stage breast cancer tumors. TCRdb's table, derived via immunoSEQ multiplex PCR, lists solely in-frame clones and lacks some. Of about 72,000 clones in the sample, approximately 80% are singletons; the top ten hold 3.5%. The sample consisted of blood. Receptors were obtained from a person in their sixties with breast cancer.

Points on this clone: The same CDR3 can be traced to other DNA sequences in this sample. The chain recombines TRBV29-1 with TRBJ2-1, with 11 nucleotides matching TRBD1. CDR1 is SQVTM and CDR2 is ANQGSEA in the germline V gene. The CDR3 totals 14 residues. J lost 5 bases, V lost 5 bases, and 5 bases had no gene match. CDR3: CSVRDRGWDNEQFF. In DNA, the CDR3 is TGCAGCGTTAGGGACAGGGGGTGGGACAATGAGCAGTTCTTC.

This chain connects TRBV7-2 to TRBJ1-1; D is unresolved. From germline, CDR1 is SGHTA and CDR2 FQGNSA. CDR3 length: 14 residues. V was clipped by 2 bases and J by 1 base, with 8 bases between them. The CDR3 DNA sequence: TGTGCCAGCAGCTTAAGAATGGGGAACACTGAAGCTTTCTTT. This codes for CASSLRMGNTEAFF.

This rearrangement joins TRBV27 to TRBJ2-1, with no clear D. The V end lost 5 bases, the J end lost 4 bases, and 12 bases lay between the germline ends. The CDR3 loop spans 14 amino acids. The V gene's germline CDR1 is MNHEY and CDR2 SMNVEV (reference sequence). The CDR3 bases are TGTGCCAGCAGTGGCATTCTAGAATACAATGAGCAGTTCTTC. Protein product: CASSGILEYNEQFF.

This clone occurred a few times. The chain recombines TRBV5-4 with TRBJ1-2; no clear D gene. Trimming left V 3 bases short and J 2 bases short, with 8 bases between. CDR1 is SGHNT, CDR2 YYREEE, per germline (reference sequence). This CDR3 region has 13 residues. The CDR3 nucleotides read TGTGCCAGCAGCTCTAGGTCCAACTATGGCTACACCTTC. It yields the protein CASSSRSNYGYTF.

The chain joins TRBV29-1 to TRBJ2-5; perhaps TRBD2 as D (6 bases). Trimming took off 3 bases at V and 2 bases at J, with 13 bases between the two ends. CDR3 size: 14 residues. From germline, CDR1 is SQVTM and CDR2 ANQGSEA. The CDR3 spells CSVEVGGLQETQYF. The CDR3 DNA reads TGCAGCGTTGAGGTGGGAGGACTACAAGAGACCCAGTACTTC.

The chain couples TRBV6-1 to TRBJ2-3, with D unresolved. CDR3 size: 12 residues. CDR1 is MNHNS, CDR2 SASEGT, per germline. V shed 7 bases and J shed 6 bases, with 11 bases lying between them. CDR3 bases: TGTGCCAGCACGTTGGCCAGGGATACGCAGTATTTT. Amino acid sequence: CASTLARDTQYF.

The rearrangement uses TRBV7-2 and TRBJ2-7; TRBD1 matches at 9 bases. V lost 4 bases, J lost 5 bases, and 3 bases stayed unmatched. CDR3 length: 13 amino acids. The germline gives CDR1 SGHTA, CDR2 FQGNSA. CDR3 residues: CASSWDRVDEQYF. CDR3 sequence (DNA): TGTGCCAGCAGCTGGGACAGGGTAGACGAGCAGTACTTC.

The CDR3 region is CASSEGQGRKQYF. The CDR3 DNA sequence: TGTGCCAGCAGTGAAGGACAGGGGAGAAAGCAGTACTTC. This chain connects TRBV9 to TRBJ2-7; 9 bases match TRBD1. Germline values: CDR1 SGDLS, CDR2 YYNGEE. The CDR3 extends over 13 amino acids. The ends lost 5 bases at V and 8 bases at J; junction bases unmatched: 8. The full variable domain, completed using reference TRBV9 and TRBJ2-7, is DSGVTQTPKHLITATGQRVTLRCSPRSGDLSVYWYQQSLDQGLQFLIQYYNGEERAKGNILERFSAQQFPDLHSELNLSSLELGDSALYFCASSEGQGRKQYFGPGTRLTVT.

CDR3 coding DNA: TGCGCCAGCAGCCGAGCCGGGACAGGGTCGGAAGAGCAGTACTTC. Its protein product is CASSRAGTGSEEQYF. V and J are TRBV4-3 and TRBJ2-7, with 9 bases identical to TRBD1. Germline CDR1 is LGHNA and CDR2 is YSLEER. The CDR3 is 15 residues long. Trimming removed 4 bases from V and 7 bases from J; junction bases left unmatched: 11.

The chain links TRBV29-1 to TRBJ1-3; tentative D call: TRBD1 (6 bases). This CDR3 is 13 amino acids long. In germline, CDR1 is SQVTM, CDR2 ANQGSEA. Trimming stripped 5 bases from V and 8 bases from J, with 16 bases between. The chain's CDR3 is CSVRTATEDTIYF. CDR3 bases: TGCAGCGTTCGGACAGCCACTGAGGACACCATATATTTT.

This clone was counted once. The gene calls are TRBV6-6 and TRBJ1-2; maybe TRBD1 (5 bases). The CDR3 spans 13 residues. Germline V gene sequence: CDR1 MNHNY, CDR2 SVGAGI (reference sequence). V was trimmed by 5 bases and J by 8 bases, leaving 15 bases between them. The CDR3 sequence: CASSRGAGEGYTF. CDR3 DNA: TGTGCCAGCAGTCGCGGGGCCGGGGAAGGCTACACCTTC.

V gene TRBV27 combines with J gene TRBJ2-7, with 8 bases aligning to TRBD1. Trimming at V came to 3 bases and at J to 2 bases, leaving 6 bases not matched to a gene. Germline V gene sequence: CDR1 MNHEY, CDR2 SMNVEV (reference sequence). CDR3 size: 15 residues. CDR3 coding DNA: TGTGCCAGCAGTTTTTGGACAGGGTACCCCTACGAGCAGTACTTC. Its protein product is CASSFWTGYPYEQYF.

The chain carries TRBV28 and TRBJ1-2, with D possibly matching TRBD1 (5 bases). This CDR3 spans 14 amino acids. The ends were cut back, 7 bases at V and 5 bases at J, with 17 bases in the middle. Germline V lookup: CDR1 MDHEN, CDR2 SYDVKM. This CDR3 is CASTKGVGEYGYTF. CDR3 nucleotide sequence: TGTGCCAGCACCAAAGGCGTGGGGGAGTATGGCTACACCTTC.

This chain joins TRBV7-9 and TRBJ1-1, with D possibly matching TRBD1 (5 bases). The V gene lost 6 bases and the J gene lost 3 bases, with 17 bases spanning the gap. Germline CDR1 reads SEHNR; CDR2 reads FQNEAQ (reference sequence). This CDR3 region has 15 residues. The CDR3 here is CASRRTGTDYTEAFF. In DNA, the CDR3 is TGTGCCAGCAGACGTACCGGGACGGACTACACTGAAGCTTTCTTT.

The rearrangement joins TRBV5-4 to TRBJ2-2, with TRBD2 matching 7 bases. The CDR3 sequence is 16 residues long. Germline V gene sequence: CDR1 SGHNT, CDR2 YYREEE (reference sequence). The V and J ends lost 3 bases and 4 bases, in that order; junction bases with no gene match: 9. The CDR3 DNA reads as TGTGCCAGCAGCTCGACCCTAGCGGAGTTCACCGGGGAGCTGTTTTTT. Translation gives CASSSTLAEFTGELFF. The whole variable domain, filled in from reference TRBV5-4 and TRBJ2-2, reads ETGVTQSPTHLIKTRGQQVTLRCSSQSGHNTVSWYQQALGQGPQFIFQYYREEENGRGNFPPRFSGLQFPNYSSELNVNALELDDSALYLCASSSTLAEFTGELFFGEGSRLTVL.

The chain carries TRBV30 and TRBJ2-2; D ambiguous. The ends were cut back, 3 bases at V and 8 bases at J, with 16 bases in the middle. This CDR3 spans 14 amino acids. Germline V gene lookup returns CDR1 GTSNPN and CDR2 SVGIG (reference sequence). The CDR3 sequence: CAWRGGIRAGELFF. DNA of the CDR3: TGTGCCTGGAGGGGTGGGATCCGGGCGGGGGAGCTGTTTTTT.

The gene calls are TRBV4-1 and TRBJ2-2; D unclear. V was shortened by 0 bases and J by 3 bases, with 5 bases between the two germline ends. CDR1 and CDR2 from the germline V gene are MGHRA and YSYEKL. The CDR3 runs 14 residues. The CDR3 loop reads CASSQEDDTGELFF. DNA for the CDR3: TGCGCCAGCAGCCAAGAGGACGACACCGGGGAGCTGTTTTTT.

This clone was counted a few times. CDR3 region: CARPPLNGLGTSSYNSPLHF. CDR3 DNA sequence: TGTGCCAGACCCCCCTTGAATGGTCTGGGGACCAGCTCCTATAATTCACCCCTCCACTTT. This chain uses TRBV7-5 with TRBJ1-6. TRBV7-5 is assigned pseudogene status. The CDR3 runs to 20 residues.